The clone carrying this TCR beta chain was seen ten or more times. The sample belongs to a study of prognosis after radiotherapy for stage I lung cancer. Two-round multiplex PCR amplified TCR beta CDR3 from genomic DNA. Gene-specific primers for each TRBV and TRBJ gene drove first-round PCR. TCRdb passed the multiplex PCR reads through MiXCR, listing each CDR3 protein once. The table lists some 24,000 distinct CDR3 sequences, about 34% of them singletons. V shed 2 bases, J shed 2 bases, and the junction held 12 bases outside the gene matches. Germline V gives CDR1 DFQATT, CDR2 SNEGSKA (reference sequence). This CDR3 has 16 residues.

The rearrangement uses TRBV20-1 and TRBJ2-7; 7 nucleotides match TRBD1. The sample here was PBMCs, taken before or after stereotactic body radiation therapy (not recorded which). This sequence originates from a donor at least 50 years old with non-small cell lung cancer. The CDR3 DNA sequence: TGCAGTGCTAGAACCTCCTTCGGACAGGAAACCTACGAGCAGTACTTC. This translates into CSARTSFGQETYEQYF.